Shown below are 21 T cell receptor beta chains from a single sample sequenced in a study of T-cell reconstitution after alpha-beta-depleted transplantation in children. Preparation of the TCRbeta library was carried out with unique molecular identifiers. TCRdb reanalysed the PCR reads using MiXCR and keeps one entry per CDR3 protein. In the table there are 900,000 or so distinct CDR3 sequences, 16% of which are singletons. This sample comprised PBMCs, mostly from graft donor cells, obtained 360 days after TCRalphabeta/CD19-depleted stem cell transplant. The receptors here all came from a male patient younger than 18 who had a stem cell transplant for acute lymphoblastic leukemia, so the T cells may come from the graft donor.

The chain joins TRBV5-1 to TRBJ1-2, with D unclear. The CDR3 consists of 14 residues. Deletions cut 4 bases from V and 4 bases from J, with 14 bases between. Per the germline V gene, CDR1 is SGHRS and CDR2 is YFSETQ. Here the CDR3 reads CASSGTDGLYGYTF. CDR3 coding DNA: TGCGCCAGCAGCGGAACGGACGGACTCTATGGCTACACCTTC.

This clonotype was detected only a few times. The chain uses TRBV5-1 and TRBJ2-5; 12 bases match TRBD2. V gave up 4 bases and J gave up 4 bases; unmatched junction bases: 26. This CDR3 is built from 22 residues. CDR1 SGHRS and CDR2 YFSETQ come from the germline V gene. Written as DNA, the CDR3 is TGCGCCAGCAGCGATTACCCAAGACTAGCGGGAGCGCAGGGGACCAAGGGAGAGACCCAGTACTTC. Translated, it gives CASSDYPRLAGAQGTKGETQYF.

This clonotype was seen only a few times. This chain joins TRBV14 and TRBJ2-5; the match to TRBD1 covers 8 bases. The CDR3 covers 15 residues. With V trimmed by 2 bases and J by 5 bases, 7 bases remained unmatched. The germline V gene has CDR1 SGHDN and CDR2 FVKESK. The CDR3 bases are TGTGCCAGCAGCCAATGGACAGGGCCACCGGAGACCCAGTACTTC. Translation gives CASSQWTGPPETQYF.

Only a few counts were recorded for this clonotype. The CDR3, as DNA: TGCGCCAGCAGCTTGGGCTCCGGGACTAGCGGCTACGAGCAGTACTTC. The encoded protein is CASSLGSGTSGYEQYF. The J gene is TRBJ2-7, the V gene TRBV5-1; 11 bases line up with TRBD2. The CDR3 totals 16 residues. From germline, CDR1 is SGHRS and CDR2 YFSETQ. With 0 bases clipped from V and 3 bases from J, the junction kept 5 bases outside the gene matches.

As concerns this clonotype: It may be a read error: a sequence one base away is much more abundant. V gene TRBV6-1 combines with J gene TRBJ2-7; D tentatively fits TRBD1 or TRBD2 (5 bases each). Germline-derived CDR1 and CDR2 are MNHNS and SASEGT. This CDR3 comprises 16 residues. DNA of the CDR3: TGTGGCAGCATGGGGACGGAGCCGCCTAAGACCTACGAGCAGTACTTC. Protein sequence: CGSMGTEPPKTYEQYF.

This sequence joins TRBV11-1 and TRBJ2-1; D might be TRBD1 or TRBD2, each matching 6 bases. V was trimmed by 5 bases and J by 2 bases, leaving 22 bases between them. CDR1 and CDR2 (germline): SGHAT, FQDESV (reference sequence). The CDR3 contains 18 residues. The chain's CDR3 is CASSPPRGGSIAYNEQFF. CDR3 nucleotides: TGTGCCAGCAGCCCACCCCGAGGGGGGTCAATAGCCTACAATGAGCAGTTCTTC.

This clonotype was counted a few times. The chain combines TRBV20-1 with TRBJ2-7, with TRBD1 as a possible D gene (5 bases). Trimming cost V 0 bases and J 3 bases, with 9 bases left between them. The CDR3 is 13 amino acids. Germline loops: CDR1 DFQATT, CDR2 SNEGSKA (reference sequence). CDR3 sequence: CSARDTGYYEQYF. In nucleotides, the CDR3 is TGCAGTGCTAGAGATACAGGCTACTACGAGCAGTACTTC.

V gene TRBV7-6 combines with J gene TRBJ2-1, with 10 bases that match TRBD1. The CDR3 runs to 17 residues. Unmatched junction bases numbered 7, after V lost 1 base and J lost 4 bases. Germline V gene sequence: CDR1 SGHVS, CDR2 FNYEAQ. The CDR3 nucleotides read TGTGCCAGCAGCTTAGTGTTGGACAGGGGGGGTTACAATGAGCAGTTCTTC. It specifies CASSLVLDRGGYNEQFF.

This clonotype was picked up many times. The rearrangement links TRBV12-3 or TRBV12-4 to TRBJ2-1; D perhaps matches TRBD2 (5 bases). This CDR3 is built from 15 residues. Trimming left V 6 bases short and J 7 bases short, with 19 bases between. The CDR3 loop is CASSSPPPGENEQFF. The CDR3 DNA reads as TGTGCCAGCAGCTCTCCACCCCCCGGGGAGAATGAGCAGTTCTTC.

DNA for the CDR3: TGCGCCAGCACAGGGTTGAACACTGAAGCTTTCTTT. It encodes CASTGLNTEAFF. The chain uses TRBV5-1 and TRBJ1-1; possibly TRBD1 for D (5 bases). The V gene's germline CDR1 is SGHRS and CDR2 YFSETQ. The CDR3 is 12 amino acids. Trimming cost V 6 bases and J 0 bases, with 6 bases left between them.

The chain links TRBV6-2 or TRBV6-3 to TRBJ2-5, with D unclear. The V and J ends lost 3 bases and 7 bases respectively, with 6 bases between them. Germline V gene sequence: CDR1 MNHEY, CDR2 SVGEGT. The CDR3 spans 11 residues. The CDR3 here is CASSYVGTQYF. For the CDR3, the DNA is TGTGCCAGCAGTTATGTGGGGACCCAGTACTTC.

This clonotype was seen only a few times. The CDR3 loop is CASSETKGFVGNYGYTF. DNA for the CDR3: TGTGCCAGCAGTGAAACTAAGGGGTTCGTAGGGAACTATGGCTACACCTTC. This chain links TRBV25-1 with TRBJ1-2; weak D call: TRBD1 (5 bases). The CDR3 sequence is 17 residues long. V was trimmed by 2 bases and J by 2 bases, leaving 18 bases between them. The germline CDR1 and CDR2 sequences are MGHDK and SYGVNS.

This clonotype has more than one count but fewer than ten. The chain has TRBV20-1 and TRBJ1-1; D is possibly TRBD1 (5 bases). Trimming removed 5 bases at V and 4 bases at J, with 20 bases between. This CDR3 spans 15 amino acids. Per germline, CDR1 DFQATT and CDR2 SNEGSKA (reference sequence). The CDR3 nucleotides read TGCAGTGCTCAGGGCCACCGGGACTTGCCCACTGAAGCTTTCTTT. Protein: CSAQGHRDLPTEAFF.

The rearrangement links TRBV27 to TRBJ2-6; D ambiguous. The V gene's germline CDR1 is MNHEY and CDR2 SMNVEV (reference sequence). Trimming removed 3 bases at V and 4 bases at J, with 10 bases between. CDR3 length: 15 amino acids. CDR3 sequence (DNA): TGTGCCAGCAGTTTTGTAGTCTCCGGGGCCAACGTCCTGACTTTC. It specifies CASSFVVSGANVLTF.

This clonotype was seen a few times. V usage is TRBV28 and J usage is TRBJ2-5, with 8 bases identical to TRBD1. Germline CDR1 and CDR2: MDHEN and SYDVKM. The CDR3 extends over 15 amino acids. With 3 bases clipped from V and 5 bases from J, the junction kept 8 bases outside the gene matches. The CDR3 protein is CASSFQGARWETQYF. DNA of the CDR3: TGTGCCAGCAGTTTCCAGGGGGCGCGGTGGGAGACCCAGTACTTC. The variable domain in full, completed from reference TRBV28 and TRBJ2-5, reads DVKVTQSSRYLVKRTGEKVFLECVQDMDHENMFWYRQDPGLGLRLIYFSYDVKMKEKGDIPEGYSVSREKKERFSLILESASTNQTSMYLCASSFQGARWETQYFGPGTRLLVL.

The chain is built from TRBV9 and TRBJ2-1; TRBD1 agrees at 10 bases. The CDR3 is 15 amino acids. The germline V gene encodes CDR1 SGDLS and CDR2 YYNGEE. V lost 0 bases to trimming and J lost 7 bases; unmatched junction nucleotides: 4. CDR3 loop: CASSVEGQGINEQFF. The DNA of the CDR3 is TGTGCCAGCAGCGTAGAGGGACAGGGGATTAATGAGCAGTTCTTC.

The chain couples TRBV5-1 to TRBJ2-3, with unresolved D. V was pared by 6 bases and J by 6 bases, with 14 bases between. Germline V lookup: CDR1 SGHRS, CDR2 YFSETQ. The CDR3 covers 13 residues. The CDR3 loop is CASTYSHRDTQYF. CDR3 DNA sequence: TGCGCCAGCACCTATAGCCATCGTGATACGCAGTATTTT.

V usage is TRBV11-3 and J usage is TRBJ2-1; D might be TRBD1 or TRBD2, each matching 5 bases. Between the trimmed V and J ends, which lost 4 bases and 6 bases, there was a span of 16 bases. Germline CDR1 and CDR2: SGHNT and YENEEA. The CDR3 consists of 15 residues. The CDR3 nucleotides are TGTGCCAGCAGCTCTCGGACTCTTGGGGGCAATGAGCAGTTCTTC. Its translation: CASSSRTLGGNEQFF.

This clonotype was seen repeatedly, ten times or more. The V and J genes are TRBV29-1 and TRBJ2-7; unclear D gene. CDR3 length equals 11 residues. Trimming removed 5 bases at V and 5 bases at J, with 10 bases between. The germline gives CDR1 SQVTM, CDR2 ANQGSEA. CDR3 in DNA: TGCAGCGTTATATGGGTCCACGAGCAGTACTTC. Its translation: CSVIWVHEQYF.

The chain uses TRBV20-1 and TRBJ2-1, with 7 bases fitting TRBD2. With V trimmed by 0 bases and J by 4 bases, 15 bases remained unmatched. Germline CDR1 is DFQATT and CDR2 is SNEGSKA (reference sequence). The CDR3 is 18 residues long. Here the CDR3 reads CSARDGQVPGLYYNEQFF. The CDR3 DNA is TGCAGTGCTAGAGATGGGCAGGTACCGGGACTATATTACAATGAGCAGTTCTTC.

This rearrangement joins TRBV12-3 or TRBV12-4 to TRBJ1-5; D is perhaps TRBD1 (5 bases). CDR3 length: 11 residues. The V end lost 5 bases, the J end lost 10 bases, and 9 bases lay between the germline ends. The CDR3 loop is CASSTRGPQHF. The CDR3 region has the DNA TGTGCCAGCAGTACAAGGGGACCCCAGCATTTT.